Here is one TCR beta chain with its context. This entry belongs to a study of cytomegalovirus exposure and HLA in healthy donors. 60 Vbeta and 13 Jbeta primers were used in PCR. The table came from immunoSEQ multiplex PCR; TCRdb's copy has only in-frame clones and leaves some out. The table lists 90,000 to 130,000 clones, about three quarters of them singletons. This CDR3 has 13 residues. Germline V gene sequence: CDR1 KGHSH, CDR2 LQKENI. The ends lost 3 bases at V and 4 bases at J; junction bases unmatched: 3. Sequenced: PBMCs. The chain recombines TRBV18 with TRBJ2-7, with 7 positions matching TRBD2. The sequence came from a woman aged 55-69 years in good health and CMV-seropositive. CDR3 nucleotides: TGTGCCAGCTCACCGACTAGCCCGTACGAGCAGTACTTC. Translated, it gives CASSPTSPYEQYF.